This TCR beta chain stems from a study of blood T cell repertoires in COVID-19. Turning to the study itself: Both acute and convalescent COVID-19 samples were obtained from the United States, Italy and Spain.

CDR3 length equals 12 residues. V lost 6 bases and J lost 5, with 7 bases in between. The germline gives CDR1 MNHEY, CDR2 SVGAGI. TCRdb keeps only in-frame clones here, not all; method: immunoSEQ multiplex PCR. This table holds 140,000 to 150,000 clones, 80% to 90% found once. Sample: peripheral blood. The clonotype was recovered from a woman aged 45-60 years with acute or convalescent COVID-19. V usage is TRBV6-5 and J usage is TRBJ1-4; D remains ambiguous. This CDR3 is CASRGHNEKLFF. The CDR3 nucleotides are TGTGCCAGCAGGGGCCACAATGAAAAACTGTTTTTT.